The text below deals with one T cell receptor (beta chain). The antigen it binds to is not known. Within one base of it there is no much larger clone, and no base qualities were kept. The treatment or condition label, read with the paper, signifies: in vitro stimulation with specific CMV peptide epitopes to enrich CMV-specific T cells. The sequencer was an Illumina HiSeq 1500. TCRdb reprocessing: public reads trimmed at Q25 with fastp, clones called with MiXCR, in-frame beta chains kept. Duplicate CDR3 protein sequences are folded into a single record with the most common DNA and genes. For this sample the table gives more than 300,000 distinct CDR3 sequences, of which about 35% were detected only once. The ten largest account for roughly 12% of the sample. This specimen comes from a study of T cell repertoires in cytomegalovirus infection (dated by TCRdb to about 2019). Background for the entire study: Peptide stimulations targeted recently identified HLA-C-restricted CMV epitopes, whose presentation resists viral immunomodulation, together with well-studied HLA-B-restricted epitopes. Because public TCR beta signatures pointed to carriage of CMV infection together with the matching HLA type, the HLA type of each donor mattered for the analysis. Study-wide findings and limitations: The ex vivo response was dominated by HLA-C-restricted CMV-specific TCR beta clonotypes, which also provided the single most frequent clonotype in two of eight donors. In both this cohort and an independent cohort of approximately 350 donors, the cumulative frequency of public TCR beta family members distinguished carriers of CMV infection plus the relevant HLA type.

According to the germline V gene (reference sequence), CDR1 reads LNHDA and CDR2 reads SQIVND. V and J lose 10 bases and 6 bases, and a span of 21 bases separates them. The CDR3 runs 14 residues from the cysteine to the phenylalanine. Just CDR3 DNA is preserved here, 42 bases in frame from base 1. This receptor was taken from a human donor in good health (CMV status not recorded). Some clones in this sample may be carry-over from other donors' samples. This material consisted of cultured PBMCs, taken from culture after CMV antigen stimulation. The rearrangement combines TRBV19 with TRBJ1-1; D gene: possibly TRBD1, on 6 matching bases. CDR3 region: CATQTGGGAAEAFF. The DNA reads as follows: TGTGCCACTCAGACAGGAGGGGGGGCCGCTGAAGCTTTCTTT.